One and the same sample provided the 4 T cell receptor beta chains below, sequenced in a study of blood T cell repertoires in COVID-19 (dated by TCRdb to 2018 to 2020). The library was built by means of the immunoSEQ multiplex PCR assay. TCRdb retrieved this table from immuneACCESS and kept in-frame rearrangements only. Not all clones are present; in checked studies, unresolved V genes account for under half, and no reason is known for the remainder. For this sample the table gives around 270,000 clones, of which roughly 86% were detected only once. The top ten clones comprise approximately 9.8% of the sample. The sample consisted of peripheral blood. All receptors derive from a man aged 35 to 55 who had recovered from COVID-19.

The rearrangement joins TRBV10-3 to TRBJ2-5; 7 bases map to TRBD2. J lost 5 bases, V lost 10 bases, and 10 bases had no gene match. The germline V gene encodes CDR1 ENHRY and CDR2 SYGVKD. The CDR3 consists of 13 residues. The CDR3 bases are TGTGCCACCTCCGGGGGGATCGGGGAGACCCAGTACTTC. Amino acid sequence: CATSGGIGETQYF.

The chain uses TRBV4-2 and TRBJ2-1; TRBD2 matches 12 bases. Germline CDR1 is LGHNA and CDR2 is YNFKEQ. The CDR3 has 16 amino acids. Trimming removed 1 base from V and 9 bases from J; junction bases left unmatched: 7. The chain's CDR3 is CASSQVLAGGLSEQFF. The CDR3 nucleotides are TGTGCCAGCAGCCAAGTACTAGCGGGAGGACTAAGTGAGCAGTTCTTC.

The chain combines TRBV7-9 with TRBJ2-1; 9 positions agree with TRBD1. This CDR3 comprises 15 residues. Germline-derived CDR1 and CDR2 are SEHNR and FQNEAQ (reference sequence). V gave up 6 bases and J gave up 2 bases; unmatched junction bases: 5. The CDR3, as DNA: TGTGCCAGCAGACCCGGGACAGGGACCTACAATGAGCAGTTCTTC. Amino acids: CASRPGTGTYNEQFF.

In this sample, this clone turned up once. The CDR3, as DNA: TGCGCCAGCAGCACACAGGGGCGAGAGCAGTACTTC. This encodes CASSTQGREQYF. The rearrangement joins TRBV5-1 to TRBJ2-7; 7 nucleotides line up with TRBD1. CDR1 and CDR2 from the germline V gene are SGHRS and YFSETQ. This CDR3 spans 12 amino acids. The J segment lost 7 bases and the V segment lost 4 bases, leaving 5 bases of the junction unmatched. Supplemented by reference TRBV5-1 and TRBJ2-7, the full variable domain reads KAGVTQTPRYLIKTRGQQVTLSCSPISGHRSVSWYQQTPGQGLQFLFEYFSETQRNKGNFPGRFSGRQFSNSRSEMNVSTLELGDSALYLCASSTQGREQYFGPGTRLTVT.